Below are 14 T cell receptor beta chains sequenced from a single sample in a study of blood T cell repertoires in COVID-19. Data came from immunoSEQ multiplex PCR; TCRdb stores just in-frame clones and leaves some out. The sample contains 170,000 or so clones, around 87% of which appear only once. Sequencing was carried out using peripheral blood. The receptor set was obtained from a man aged 55 to 70 with COVID-19, enrolled during active disease.

The table lists this clone with a count of one. The gene calls are TRBV6-5 and TRBJ1-1, with 7 bases that match TRBD1. CDR1 and CDR2 (germline): MNHEY, SVGAGI. With 4 bases clipped from V and 3 bases from J, the junction kept 5 bases outside the gene matches. The CDR3 covers 14 residues. The DNA of the CDR3 is TGTGCCAGCAGTTTCAGGGGGTCGGACACTGAAGCTTTCTTT. It encodes CASSFRGSDTEAFF.

The table lists this clone with a count of one. The V and J genes are TRBV11-3 and TRBJ1-1; 9 nucleotides align to TRBD1. Germline V gene lookup returns CDR1 SGHNT and CDR2 YENEEA. V shed 3 bases, J shed 11 bases, and the junction held 7 bases outside the gene matches. The CDR3 extends over 13 amino acids. CDR3 residues: CASSFTGGNWAFF. CDR3 bases: TGTGCCAGCAGCTTCACAGGGGGCAATTGGGCTTTCTTT.

The chain uses TRBV7-9 and TRBJ2-5; D possibly corresponds to TRBD2 (6 bases). The CDR3 is 15 residues long. Germline-derived CDR1 and CDR2 are SEHNR and FQNEAQ (reference sequence). V was shortened by 1 base and J by 1 base, with 10 bases between the two germline ends. The CDR3 DNA reads TGTGCCAGCAGCTTAGATGGGGGAGGCCAAGAGACCCAGTACTTC. Translated, it gives CASSLDGGGQETQYF.

The chain combines TRBV27 with TRBJ2-2; the match to TRBD1 covers 8 bases. The trim removed 6 bases at V and 4 bases at J, leaving 4 bases unmatched. Germline V gene sequence: CDR1 MNHEY, CDR2 SMNVEV (reference sequence). The CDR3 sequence is 14 residues long. The CDR3 region is CASRTDRATGELFF. The DNA of the CDR3 is TGTGCCAGCAGGACGGACAGGGCCACCGGGGAGCTGTTTTTT.

This chain connects TRBV6-5 to TRBJ2-7, with a tentative D call TRBD1 (7 bases). Germline assignment: CDR1 MNHEY and CDR2 SVGAGI. CDR3 length equals 16 residues. Trimming took 0 bases from V and 6 from J, leaving 18 bases between them. This chain's CDR3 is CASSYSAGTVGSEQYF. The CDR3 bases are TGTGCCAGCAGTTACTCGGCGGGGACAGTAGGGAGCGAGCAGTACTTC.

On this clone: The germline gene is not matched at one end of the junction; a read error may be the cause. The V gene is TRBV5-4, the J gene TRBJ2-5, with a possible D match to TRBD2 (5 bases). The CDR3 is 13 amino acids. From germline, CDR1 is SGHNT and CDR2 YYREEE (reference sequence). The CDR3, as DNA: TGTGCCAGCACCTTGTGGGAGAGAGAGACCCAGTACTTC. Protein product: CASTLWERETQYF.

V gene TRBV24-1 combines with J gene TRBJ2-1; 8 bases agree with TRBD1. In germline, CDR1 is KGHDR, CDR2 SFDVKD. The CDR3 consists of 15 residues. The J segment lost 4 bases and the V segment lost 2 bases, leaving 3 bases of the junction unmatched. Written as DNA, the CDR3 is TGTGCCACCAGTGATTCGGACAGGGTATACAATGAGCAGTTCTTC. This sequence encodes CATSDSDRVYNEQFF.

This chain joins TRBV9 and TRBJ2-7; TRBD2 aligns across 11 bases. J lost 3 bases, V lost 4 bases, and 0 bases had no gene match. CDR3 size: 13 residues. Germline V lookup: CDR1 SGDLS, CDR2 YYNGEE. For the CDR3, the DNA is TGTGCCAGCAGCCTAGCGGGAGGCTACGAGCAGTACTTC. Amino acid sequence: CASSLAGGYEQYF.

This chain uses TRBV6-2 or TRBV6-3 with TRBJ1-1; D is unresolved. Germline-derived CDR1 and CDR2 are MNHEY and SVGEGT. V shed 0 bases and J shed 4 bases, with 9 bases lying between them. The CDR3 runs 14 residues. The CDR3 protein is CASSYSRLVTEAFF. The CDR3 nucleotides are TGTGCCAGCAGTTACTCTCGGTTGGTCACTGAAGCTTTCTTT.

V and J are TRBV25-1 and TRBJ1-1; 12 nucleotides line up with TRBD1. CDR1 is MGHDK and CDR2 is SYGVNS in the germline V gene. V was pared by 0 bases and J by 6 bases, with 8 bases of the junction left unmatched. The CDR3 sequence is 17 residues long. CDR3 loop: CASSEYMGQGARAEAFF. The CDR3 bases are TGTGCCAGCAGTGAATATATGGGACAGGGGGCTCGGGCTGAAGCTTTCTTT.

CDR3 nucleotides: TGTGCCAGCAGTGTACAGGGGTGGAGGACTGAAGCTTTCTTT. Protein product: CASSVQGWRTEAFF. The rearrangement links TRBV25-1 to TRBJ1-1, with TRBD1 identical over 7 bases. Losses at the gene ends were 4 bases for V and 5 bases for J; bases not matched to a gene: 7. The CDR3 length is 14 residues. Germline V lookup: CDR1 MGHDK, CDR2 SYGVNS.

This clone was recorded only once. The chain links TRBV9 to TRBJ1-3, with D hard to call. The ends were cut back, 0 bases at V and 4 bases at J, with 11 bases in the middle. Germline V CDR1 and CDR2: SGDLS, YYNGEE. The CDR3 contains 15 residues. Here the CDR3 reads CASSVVDGVGNTIYF. CDR3 in DNA: TGTGCCAGCAGCGTAGTGGACGGGGTAGGAAACACCATATATTTT.

The rearrangement links TRBV29-1 to TRBJ2-7, with D possibly TRBD1 on 5 matching bases. Germline CDR1 SQVTM, CDR2 ANQGSEA. The ends were cut back, 7 bases at V and 4 bases at J, with 11 bases in the middle. CDR3 size: 11 residues. In DNA, the CDR3 is TGCAGCGCCGAAGGGGCTTACGAGCAGTACTTC. It codes for CSAEGAYEQYF.

The chain couples TRBV5-1 to TRBJ2-2, with a weak D call TRBD1 (6 bases). The CDR3 covers 22 residues. The V and J ends lost 0 bases and 6 bases respectively, with 33 bases between them. CDR1 and CDR2 from the germline V gene are SGHRS and YFSETQ. The CDR3 bases are TGCGCCAGCAGCTTGGTACAGGGAGATTGGGTACGAGCCGCGAGGCGGGCCGGGGAGCTGTTTTTT. As protein: CASSLVQGDWVRAARRAGELFF.